The next 21 T cell receptor beta chains were all read from a single sample in a study of T-cell memory formation after mild COVID-19. TCRdb ran MiXCR on the 5' RACE reads and lists one entry per CDR3 protein. This table holds 50,000 to 60,000 distinct CDR3 sequences, approximately 30% found once. The sample comprised PBMCs or a T cell subset sorted from them (not recorded which). These TCRs come from a man in his late teens or twenties who had mild COVID-19 (a few samples of this study predate the infection). Cell type and time point are not known.

This clonotype appeared a few times. The chain couples TRBV9 to TRBJ2-1, with 11 bases identical to TRBD2. CDR1 and CDR2 from the germline V gene are SGDLS and YYNGEE. CDR3 length: 15 residues. J lost 3 bases, V lost 3 bases, and 2 bases had no gene match. This chain's CDR3 is CASSDGTSGYNEQFF. CDR3 DNA: TGTGCCAGCAGCGACGGGACTAGCGGCTACAATGAGCAGTTCTTC.

This clonotype was picked up a small number of times. The V and J genes are TRBV5-1 and TRBJ2-1, with 13 bases lining up with TRBD2. The germline gives CDR1 SGHRS, CDR2 YFSETQ. There are 15 residues in the CDR3. The V gene end was trimmed by 1 base and the J gene end by 8 bases; junction bases not matched to a gene: 3. CDR3 DNA sequence: TGCGCCAGCAGCTTGACTAGCGGGGGGGCCGATGAGCAGTTCTTC. Residues: CASSLTSGGADEQFF.

The chain is built from TRBV4-3 and TRBJ1-1; D uncertain. The CDR3 covers 14 residues. The V end was cut by 0 bases, the J end by 11 bases, with 16 bases between. The germline CDR1 and CDR2 sequences are LGHNA and YSLEER. The CDR3 sequence: CASSQDSTSGRAFF. CDR3 nucleotide sequence: TGCGCCAGCAGCCAAGATTCGACCTCCGGTCGGGCTTTCTTT.

The gene calls are TRBV3-1 and TRBJ1-1; TRBD1 is a possible D gene (6 bases). The V end was cut by 4 bases, the J end by 4 bases, with 7 bases between. The CDR3 contains 12 residues. Germline-derived CDR1 and CDR2 are LGHDT and YNNKEL (reference sequence). CDR3 sequence: CASSPRGTEAFF. The CDR3 DNA reads TGTGCCAGCAGCCCCAGGGGCACTGAAGCTTTCTTT.

The chain employs TRBV12-3 or TRBV12-4 and TRBJ1-4; no definite D call. V lost 2 bases, J lost 6 bases, and 10 bases lay in between. The CDR3 loop spans 14 amino acids. The DNA for the CDR3 is TGTGCCAGCAGTTTAAGCCAGGCAGATGAAAAACTGTTTTTT. Translation: CASSLSQADEKLFF.

This clonotype was observed a few times. The CDR3 DNA follows: TGTGCCAGCAGCGTAGAAGGAGAACTGAACACTGAAGCTTTCTTT. Translating gives CASSVEGELNTEAFF. This rearrangement joins TRBV9 to TRBJ1-1, with no clear D. The CDR3 contains 15 residues. CDR1 SGDLS and CDR2 YYNGEE come from the germline V gene. The ends were cut back, 0 bases at V and 0 bases at J, with 9 bases in the middle.

The chain combines TRBV5-6 with TRBJ2-1; perhaps TRBD2 as D (7 bases). The germline V and J ends were trimmed by 0 bases and 3 bases, with 13 bases remaining between them. In germline, CDR1 is SGHDT, CDR2 YYEEEE. This CDR3 region has 16 residues. This CDR3 reads CASSLALRGRYNEQFF. CDR3 nucleotide sequence: TGTGCCAGCAGCTTGGCCTTGCGGGGGCGCTACAATGAGCAGTTCTTC.

The V gene is TRBV4-2, the J gene TRBJ1-1, with unresolved D. V lost 0 bases, J lost 7 bases, and 12 bases lay in between. This CDR3 is built from 14 residues. The germline CDR1 and CDR2 sequences are LGHNA and YNFKEQ. The CDR3 here is CASSQEGSVNEAFF. The CDR3 DNA follows: TGTGCCAGCAGCCAAGAGGGCTCCGTGAATGAAGCTTTCTTT.

In its sample, this clonotype was seen a few times. The genes are TRBV10-3 and TRBJ2-7; 9 bases line up with TRBD1. V dropped 6 bases and J dropped 7; count of bases not matched to a gene: 4. From germline, CDR1 is ENHRY and CDR2 SYGVKD. The CDR3 totals 12 residues. CDR3 sequence reads: CAIREDRGEQYV. CDR3 DNA sequence: TGTGCCATCAGGGAGGACAGGGGTGAGCAGTACGTC.

This clonotype was recorded a few times. The chain links TRBV27 to TRBJ2-6; weak D call: TRBD2 (6 bases). CDR3 length: 20 amino acids. The germline CDR1 and CDR2 sequences are MNHEY and SMNVEV (reference sequence). Trimming stripped 3 bases from V and 2 bases from J, with 23 bases between. Written as DNA, the CDR3 is TGTGCCAGCAGTTTTCGTCCGCGGGACCCAAGCCCCCCTGGGGCCAACGTCCTGACTTTC. As protein: CASSFRPRDPSPPGANVLTF.

V is TRBV4-1 and J is TRBJ1-6; no firm D call. Germline V CDR1 and CDR2: MGHRA, YSYEKL. The CDR3 covers 13 residues. Trimming removed 2 bases from V and 9 bases from J, with 8 bases in between. The CDR3 protein is CASSQLPGSPLHF. CDR3 DNA: TGCGCCAGCAGCCAATTGCCCGGTTCACCCCTCCACTTT.

The gene calls are TRBV4-1 and TRBJ1-5; unclear D gene. CDR1 is MGHRA and CDR2 is YSYEKL in the germline V gene. This CDR3 spans 16 amino acids. Trimming took off 0 bases at V and 1 base at J, with 10 bases between the two ends. CDR3: CASSQDRGASNQPQHF. The CDR3 DNA is TGCGCCAGCAGCCAAGATCGGGGAGCGAGCAATCAGCCCCAGCATTTT.

V gene TRBV11-2 combines with J gene TRBJ2-7; 8 nucleotides align to TRBD2. V lost 5 bases to trimming and J lost 7 bases; unmatched junction nucleotides: 7. Per the germline V gene, CDR1 is SGHAT and CDR2 is FQNNGV. The CDR3 covers 13 residues. The CDR3 spells CASSLRGAGEQYV. The CDR3 DNA sequence: TGTGCCAGCAGCCTGCGGGGGGCGGGAGAGCAGTACGTC.

This clonotype has just a few counts. The chain couples TRBV4-2 to TRBJ2-5; 9 bases are a match to TRBD2. Germline V gene lookup returns CDR1 LGHNA and CDR2 YNFKEQ. V shed 1 base and J 4 bases; nucleotides not matched to a gene: 4. This CDR3 is 15 amino acids long. CDR3 loop: CASSQGTSEGETQYF. The DNA for the CDR3 is TGTGCCAGCAGCCAAGGGACTAGCGAGGGAGAGACCCAGTACTTC.

The chain carries TRBV21-1 and TRBJ2-7; TRBD1 is the table's D call and was not checked against the DNA. TRBV21-1 is a pseudogene segment. The CDR3 runs 16 residues. The CDR3 DNA follows: TGTGCCAGCAGAGCCGGGACAGGGGAGCCACATAGGGAGCAGTACGTC. It yields the protein CASRAGTGEPHREQYV.

V gene TRBV5-4 combines with J gene TRBJ1-1; TRBD1 is a possible D gene (5 bases). Trimming took 1 base from V and 3 from J, leaving 13 bases between them. This CDR3 has 15 amino acids. CDR1 SGHNT and CDR2 YYREEE come from the germline V gene (reference sequence). The CDR3 region has the DNA TGTGCCAGCAGCTTGTCAGGGAAGGGAGACACTGAAGCTTTCTTT. It is translated as CASSLSGKGDTEAFF.

In its sample, this clonotype was seen a few times. This chain connects TRBV5-1 to TRBJ2-7; TRBD1 agrees at 10 bases. The trim removed 3 bases at V and 9 bases at J, leaving 6 bases unmatched. The germline V gene has CDR1 SGHRS and CDR2 YFSETQ. CDR3 length equals 13 residues. The CDR3 here is CASSWDRGDGQYV. CDR3 sequence (DNA): TGCGCCAGCAGCTGGGACAGGGGAGACGGGCAGTACGTC.

This sequence joins TRBV7-6 and TRBJ2-1; 7 nucleotides agree with TRBD2. The V segment lost 1 base and the J segment 2 bases; nucleotides outside the gene matches: 5. Germline CDR1 is SGHVS and CDR2 is FNYEAQ. The CDR3 runs to 16 residues. The CDR3 loop is CASSLVGLGPYNEQFF. CDR3 nucleotide sequence: TGTGCCAGCAGCTTAGTCGGACTAGGTCCCTACAATGAGCAGTTCTTC.

This clonotype was seen a few times. The chain uses TRBV4-3 and TRBJ1-1; the D gene is possibly TRBD1 (5 bases). CDR3 length: 15 residues. Between the trimmed V and J ends, which lost 4 bases and 6 bases, there was a span of 18 bases. CDR1 is LGHNA and CDR2 is YSLEER in the germline V gene. The CDR3 loop reads CASSPRDGGGAEAFF. DNA of the CDR3: TGCGCCAGCAGCCCGCGGGACGGCGGGGGGGCTGAAGCTTTCTTT.

The chain recombines TRBV9 with TRBJ1-2, with D perhaps TRBD1 (5 bases). V shed 3 bases and J shed 6 bases, with 15 bases lying between them. The CDR3 is 14 amino acids. From germline, CDR1 is SGDLS and CDR2 YYNGEE. CDR3 in DNA: TGTGCCAGCAGCGCTCCCGGGACCTCCGATGGCTACACCTTC. It translates to CASSAPGTSDGYTF.

This clonotype has just a few counts. This chain joins TRBV27 and TRBJ2-3, with a tentative D call TRBD1 (6 bases). The germline V gene encodes CDR1 MNHEY and CDR2 SMNVEV (reference sequence). Trimming left V 3 bases short and J 6 bases short, with 7 bases between. The length of the CDR3 is 12 residues. This chain's CDR3 is CASSFTGDTQYF. In DNA form, the CDR3 reads TGTGCCAGCAGTTTTACAGGGGATACGCAGTATTTT.